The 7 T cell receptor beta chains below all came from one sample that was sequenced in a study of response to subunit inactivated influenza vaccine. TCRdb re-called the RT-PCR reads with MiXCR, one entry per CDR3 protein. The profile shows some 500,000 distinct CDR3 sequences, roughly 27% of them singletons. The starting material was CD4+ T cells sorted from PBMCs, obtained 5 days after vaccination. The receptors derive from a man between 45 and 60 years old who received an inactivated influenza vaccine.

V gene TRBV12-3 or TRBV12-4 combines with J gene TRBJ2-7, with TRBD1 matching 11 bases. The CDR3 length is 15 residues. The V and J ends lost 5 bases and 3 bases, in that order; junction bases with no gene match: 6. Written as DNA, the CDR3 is TGTGCCAGCAGTCGAGCCGGGACAGGGGGCTACGAGCAGTACTTC. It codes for CASSRAGTGGYEQYF.

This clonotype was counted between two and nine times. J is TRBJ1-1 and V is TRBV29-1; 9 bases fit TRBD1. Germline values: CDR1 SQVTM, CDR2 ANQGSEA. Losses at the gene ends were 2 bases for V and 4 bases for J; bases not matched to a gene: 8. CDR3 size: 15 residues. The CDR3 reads CSVETGQGPTTEAFF. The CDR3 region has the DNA TGCAGCGTTGAAACGGGACAGGGACCTACCACTGAAGCTTTCTTT. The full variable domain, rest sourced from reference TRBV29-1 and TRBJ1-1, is SAVISQKPSRDICQRGTSLTIQCQVDSQVTMMFWYRQQPGQSLTLIATANQGSEATYESGFVIDKFPISRPNLTFSTLTVSNMSPEDSSIYLCSVETGQGPTTEAFFGQGTRLTVV.

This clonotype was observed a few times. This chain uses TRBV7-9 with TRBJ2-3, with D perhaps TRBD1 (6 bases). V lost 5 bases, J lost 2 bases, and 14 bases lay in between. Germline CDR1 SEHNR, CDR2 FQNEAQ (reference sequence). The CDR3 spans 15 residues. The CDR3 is CASSPRGSVTDTQYF. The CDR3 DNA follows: TGTGCCAGCAGCCCTAGGGGGTCCGTCACAGATACGCAGTATTTT.

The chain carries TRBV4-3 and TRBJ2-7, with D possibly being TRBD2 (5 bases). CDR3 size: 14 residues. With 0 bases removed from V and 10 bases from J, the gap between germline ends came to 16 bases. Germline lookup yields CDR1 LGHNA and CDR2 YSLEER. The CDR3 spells CASSQDRGLASQYF. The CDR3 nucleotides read TGCGCCAGCAGCCAAGATCGAGGATTAGCGAGTCAGTACTTC.

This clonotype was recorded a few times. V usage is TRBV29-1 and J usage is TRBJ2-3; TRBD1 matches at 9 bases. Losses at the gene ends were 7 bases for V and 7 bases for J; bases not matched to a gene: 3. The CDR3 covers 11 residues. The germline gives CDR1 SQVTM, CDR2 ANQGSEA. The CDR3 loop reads CSGNRGHTQYF. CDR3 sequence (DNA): TGCAGCGGGAACAGGGGGCATACGCAGTATTTT.

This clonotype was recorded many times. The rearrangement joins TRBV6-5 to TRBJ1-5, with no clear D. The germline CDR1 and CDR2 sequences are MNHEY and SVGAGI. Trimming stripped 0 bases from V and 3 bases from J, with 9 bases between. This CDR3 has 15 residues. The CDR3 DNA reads TGTGCCAGCAGTTACTCTACGGTGAACAATCAGCCCCAGCATTTT. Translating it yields CASSYSTVNNQPQHF.

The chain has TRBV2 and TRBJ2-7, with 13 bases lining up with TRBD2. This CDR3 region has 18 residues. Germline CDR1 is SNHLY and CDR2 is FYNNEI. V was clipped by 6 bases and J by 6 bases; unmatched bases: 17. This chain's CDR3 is CASRGGTSGTAWVSEQYF. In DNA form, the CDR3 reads TGTGCCAGCAGGGGTGGGACTAGCGGGACAGCGTGGGTGAGCGAGCAGTACTTC.